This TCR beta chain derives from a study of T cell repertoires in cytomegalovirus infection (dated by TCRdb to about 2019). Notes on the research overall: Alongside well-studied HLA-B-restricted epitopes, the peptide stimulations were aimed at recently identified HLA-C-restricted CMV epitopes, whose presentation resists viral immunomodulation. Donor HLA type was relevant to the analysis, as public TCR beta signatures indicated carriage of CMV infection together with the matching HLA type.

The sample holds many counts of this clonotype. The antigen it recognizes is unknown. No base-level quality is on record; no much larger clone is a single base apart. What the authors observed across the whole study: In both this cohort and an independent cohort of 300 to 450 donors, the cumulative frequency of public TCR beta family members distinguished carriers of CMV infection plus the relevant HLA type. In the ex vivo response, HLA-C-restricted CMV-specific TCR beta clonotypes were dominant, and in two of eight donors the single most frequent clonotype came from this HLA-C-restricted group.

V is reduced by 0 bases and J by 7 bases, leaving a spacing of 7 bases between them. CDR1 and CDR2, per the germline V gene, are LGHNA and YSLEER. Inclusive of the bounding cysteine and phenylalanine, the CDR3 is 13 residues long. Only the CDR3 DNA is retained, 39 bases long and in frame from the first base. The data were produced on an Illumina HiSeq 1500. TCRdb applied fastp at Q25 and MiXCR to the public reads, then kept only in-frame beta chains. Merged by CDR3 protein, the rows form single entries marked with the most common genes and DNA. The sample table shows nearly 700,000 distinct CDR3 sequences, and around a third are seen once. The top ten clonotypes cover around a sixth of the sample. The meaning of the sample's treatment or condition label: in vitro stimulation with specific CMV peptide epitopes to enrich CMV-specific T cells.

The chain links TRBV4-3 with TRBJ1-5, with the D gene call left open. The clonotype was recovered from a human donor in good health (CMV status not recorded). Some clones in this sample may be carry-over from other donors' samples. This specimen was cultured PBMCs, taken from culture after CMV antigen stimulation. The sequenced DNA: TGCGCCAGCAGCCAAGACGGGGTGCAGCCCCAGCATTTT. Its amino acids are CASSQDGVQPQHF.